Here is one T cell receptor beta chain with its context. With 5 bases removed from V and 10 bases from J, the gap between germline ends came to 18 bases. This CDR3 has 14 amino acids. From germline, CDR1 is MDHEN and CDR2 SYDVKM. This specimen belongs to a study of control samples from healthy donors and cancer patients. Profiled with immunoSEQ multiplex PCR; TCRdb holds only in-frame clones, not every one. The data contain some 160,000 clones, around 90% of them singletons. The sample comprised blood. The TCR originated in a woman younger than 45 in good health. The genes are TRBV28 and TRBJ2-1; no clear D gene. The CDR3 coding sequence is TGTGCCAGCAGTCCATCCCACAAGGGTGAGGAGCAGTTCTTC. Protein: CASSPSHKGEEQFF.